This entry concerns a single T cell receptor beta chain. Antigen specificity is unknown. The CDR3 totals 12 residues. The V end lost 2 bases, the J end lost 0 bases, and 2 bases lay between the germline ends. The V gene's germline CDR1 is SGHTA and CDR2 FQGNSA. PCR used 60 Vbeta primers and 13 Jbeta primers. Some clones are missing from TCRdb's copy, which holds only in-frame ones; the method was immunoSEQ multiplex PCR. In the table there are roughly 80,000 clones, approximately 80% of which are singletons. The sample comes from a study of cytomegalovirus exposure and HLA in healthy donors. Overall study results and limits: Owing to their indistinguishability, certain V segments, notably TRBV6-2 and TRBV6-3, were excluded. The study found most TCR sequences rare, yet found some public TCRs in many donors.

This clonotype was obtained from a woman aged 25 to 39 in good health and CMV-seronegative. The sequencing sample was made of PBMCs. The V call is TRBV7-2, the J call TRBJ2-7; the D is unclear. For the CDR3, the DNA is TGTGCCAGCAGCTTACGCTCCTACGAGCAGTACTTC. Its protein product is CASSLRSYEQYF.